The 2 T cell receptor beta chains in this list originate from one sample, sequenced in a study of monozygotic twins with inflammatory bowel disease. TCRdb reprocessed the 5' RACE reads, keeping one entry per CDR3 protein, no DNA. Its clone listing holds some 210,000 distinct CDR3 sequences. Sequencing used blood. The receptors were sampled from a human donor with ulcerative colitis or Crohn's disease, or a healthy co-twin of an affected twin (not recorded which).

This chain joins TRBV24-1 and TRBJ2-3; TCRdb reports TRBD1, a call that lacks DNA to check it against. There are 16 residues in the CDR3. From germline, CDR1 is KGHDR and CDR2 SFDVKD. CDR3 amino acids: CATSDFGGRATDTQYF.

The rearrangement links TRBV20-1 to TRBJ1-5; with no DNA, the TCRdb D assignment of TRBD1 cannot be verified. The CDR3 loop spans 13 amino acids. Germline CDR1 and CDR2: DFQATT and SNEGSKA (reference sequence). The CDR3 here is CSAPRDRNQPQHF.